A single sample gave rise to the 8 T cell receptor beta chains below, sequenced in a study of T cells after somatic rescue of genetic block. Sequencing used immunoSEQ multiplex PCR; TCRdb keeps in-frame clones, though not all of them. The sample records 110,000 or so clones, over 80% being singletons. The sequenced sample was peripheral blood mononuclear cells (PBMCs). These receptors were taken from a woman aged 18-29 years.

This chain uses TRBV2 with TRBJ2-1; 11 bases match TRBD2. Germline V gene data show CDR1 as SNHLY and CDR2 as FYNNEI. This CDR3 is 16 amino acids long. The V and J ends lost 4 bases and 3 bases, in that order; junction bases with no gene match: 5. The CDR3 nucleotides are TGTGCCAGCAGTGCACAAGGACTAGCGGGCTACAATGAGCAGTTCTTC. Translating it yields CASSAQGLAGYNEQFF.

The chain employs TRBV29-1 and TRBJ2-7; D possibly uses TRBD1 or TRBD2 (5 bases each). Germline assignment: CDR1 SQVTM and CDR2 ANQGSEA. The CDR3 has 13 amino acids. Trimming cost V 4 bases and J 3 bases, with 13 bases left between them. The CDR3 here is CSVAREPLYEQYF. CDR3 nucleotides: TGCAGCGTTGCCAGGGAGCCCCTCTACGAGCAGTACTTC.

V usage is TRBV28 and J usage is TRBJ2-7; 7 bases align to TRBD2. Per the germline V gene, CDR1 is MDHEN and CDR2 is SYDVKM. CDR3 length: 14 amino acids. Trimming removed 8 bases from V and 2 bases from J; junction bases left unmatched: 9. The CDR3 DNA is TGTGCCAGCGGGGGGAGGGGCCCCACCTACGAGCAGTACTTC. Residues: CASGGRGPTYEQYF.

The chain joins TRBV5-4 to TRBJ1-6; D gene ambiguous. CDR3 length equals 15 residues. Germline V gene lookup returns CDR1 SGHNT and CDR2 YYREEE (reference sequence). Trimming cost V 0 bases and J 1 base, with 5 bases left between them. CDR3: CASSLVGSYNSPLHF. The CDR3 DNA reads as TGTGCCAGCAGCTTGGTAGGGTCCTATAATTCACCCCTCCACTTT.

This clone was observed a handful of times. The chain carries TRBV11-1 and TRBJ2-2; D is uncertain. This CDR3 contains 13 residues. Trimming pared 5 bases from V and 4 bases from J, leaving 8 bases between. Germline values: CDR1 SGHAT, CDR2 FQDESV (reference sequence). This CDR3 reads CASSRTVTGELFF. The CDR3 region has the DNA TGTGCCAGCAGCCGAACAGTCACCGGGGAGCTGTTTTTT. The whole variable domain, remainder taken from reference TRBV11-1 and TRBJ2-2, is EAEVAQSPRYKITEKSQAVAFWCDPISGHATLYWYRQILGQGPELLVQFQDESVVDDSQLPKDRFSAERLKGVDSTLKIQPAELGDSAMYLCASSRTVTGELFFGEGSRLTVL.

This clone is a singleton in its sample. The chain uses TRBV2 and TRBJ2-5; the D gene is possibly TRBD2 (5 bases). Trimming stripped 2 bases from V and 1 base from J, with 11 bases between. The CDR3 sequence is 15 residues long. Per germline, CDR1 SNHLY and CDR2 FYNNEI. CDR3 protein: CASSELGSSQETQYF. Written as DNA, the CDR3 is TGTGCCAGCAGTGAACTTGGGAGTTCCCAAGAGACCCAGTACTTC.

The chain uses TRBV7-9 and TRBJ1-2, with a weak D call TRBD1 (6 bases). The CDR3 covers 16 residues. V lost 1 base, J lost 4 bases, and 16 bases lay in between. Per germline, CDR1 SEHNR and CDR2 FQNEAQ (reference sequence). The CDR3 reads CASSLERGGAPYGYTF. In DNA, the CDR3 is TGTGCCAGCAGCTTAGAGCGAGGGGGTGCCCCCTATGGCTACACCTTC.

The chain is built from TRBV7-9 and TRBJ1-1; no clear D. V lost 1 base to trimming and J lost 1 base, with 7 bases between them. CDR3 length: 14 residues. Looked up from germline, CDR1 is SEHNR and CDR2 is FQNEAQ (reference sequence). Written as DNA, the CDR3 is TGTGCCAGCAGCTTAGGGCAGCCGAACACTGAAGCTTTCTTT. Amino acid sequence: CASSLGQPNTEAFF.